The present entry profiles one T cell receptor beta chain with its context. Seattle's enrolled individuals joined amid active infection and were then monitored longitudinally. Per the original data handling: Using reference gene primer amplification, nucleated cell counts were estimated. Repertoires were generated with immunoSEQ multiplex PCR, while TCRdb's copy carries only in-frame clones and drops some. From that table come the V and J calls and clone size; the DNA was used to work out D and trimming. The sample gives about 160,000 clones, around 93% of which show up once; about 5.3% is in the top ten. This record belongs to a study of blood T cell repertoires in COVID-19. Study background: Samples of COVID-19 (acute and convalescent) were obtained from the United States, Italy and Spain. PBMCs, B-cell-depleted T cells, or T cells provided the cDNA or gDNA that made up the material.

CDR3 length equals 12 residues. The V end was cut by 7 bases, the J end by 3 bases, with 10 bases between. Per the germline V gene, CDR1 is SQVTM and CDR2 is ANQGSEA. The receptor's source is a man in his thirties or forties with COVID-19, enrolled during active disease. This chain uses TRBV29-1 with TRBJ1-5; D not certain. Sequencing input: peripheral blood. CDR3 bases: TGCAGCGCAATCGACAACAATCAGCCCCAGCATTTT. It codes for CSAIDNNQPQHF.